Shown below are 23 T cell receptor beta chains from a single sample sequenced in a study of response to subunit inactivated influenza vaccine. TCRdb re-called the RT-PCR reads through MiXCR, storing one row per CDR3 protein. This table holds 750,000 to 850,000 distinct CDR3 sequences, 15% to 20% found once. Sequenced material: PBMCs from blood, taken about 5 days after vaccination. The receptors shown here come from a middle-aged man who received an inactivated influenza vaccine.

CDR3 bases: TGCAGTGTTAAACCCGAATACCTAGCGGGACCAGCCTACAATGAGCAGTTCTTC. Translation: CSVKPEYLAGPAYNEQFF. This chain links TRBV20-1 with TRBJ2-1; 9 bases are shared with TRBD2. This CDR3 region has 18 residues. Germline-derived CDR1 and CDR2 are DFQATT and SNEGSKA (reference sequence). The trim removed 7 bases at V and 2 bases at J, leaving 18 bases unmatched.

Written as DNA, the CDR3 is TGCGCCAGCACCAGGACTAGCGGGGAGCAGTTCTTC. It translates to CASTRTSGEQFF. This chain joins TRBV5-1 and TRBJ2-1; TRBD2 matches at 11 bases. The trim removed 6 bases at V and 10 bases at J, leaving 3 bases unmatched. The germline V gene encodes CDR1 SGHRS and CDR2 YFSETQ. This CDR3 has 12 residues.

The V and J genes are TRBV12-3 or TRBV12-4 and TRBJ2-7, with D possibly being TRBD2 (5 bases). The CDR3 has 13 residues. The germline V and J ends were trimmed by 6 bases and 6 bases, with 15 bases remaining between them. CDR3 protein: CASSSGVIREQYF. CDR3 coding DNA: TGTGCCAGCAGCTCCGGGGTAATACGCGAGCAGTACTTC.

As regards this clonotype: The conserved final phenylalanine or tryptophan is absent from the CDR3, which likely points to a read error. In DNA, the CDR3 is TGTGCCGTACGTCGATTAGGTTGGGTCACTGAAGCTTTCCTT. It translates to CAVRRLGWVTEAFL. The chain joins TRBV12-3 or TRBV12-4 to TRBJ1-1, with D hard to call. The CDR3 contains 14 residues. V was trimmed by 11 bases and J by 4 bases, leaving 20 bases between them.

V gene TRBV15 combines with J gene TRBJ2-5, with 7 bases that match TRBD1. CDR1 is LNHNV and CDR2 is YYDKDF in the germline V gene (reference sequence). The length of the CDR3 is 13 residues. V lost 5 bases to trimming and J lost 5 bases; unmatched junction nucleotides: 5. In DNA form, the CDR3 reads TGTGCCACCAGCGCAAGACAGGGTGAGACCCAGTACTTC. It codes for CATSARQGETQYF.

The genes are TRBV7-4 and TRBJ2-6, with 8 positions matching TRBD1. The CDR3 is 24 amino acids. Losses at the gene ends were 0 bases for V and 1 base for J; bases not matched to a gene: 23. Germline V lookup: CDR1 SGHVT, CDR2 SQSDAQ. The CDR3 spells CASSLAHGQGTPGPSDSGANVLTF. The CDR3 DNA reads as TGTGCCAGCAGCTTAGCGCACGGACAGGGAACCCCCGGACCCAGCGATTCTGGGGCCAACGTCCTGACTTTC.

This clonotype showed up many times. V gene TRBV12-3 or TRBV12-4 combines with J gene TRBJ2-3; no clear D gene. The V gene lost 1 base and the J gene lost 6 bases, with 14 bases spanning the gap. The CDR3 has 15 amino acids. The CDR3 DNA reads as TGTGCCAGCAGTTTAGGCGGCACAACGTTCGATACGCAGTATTTT. Translation gives CASSLGGTTFDTQYF.

The V and J genes are TRBV7-6 and TRBJ2-2; D call uncertain. CDR3 size: 15 residues. In germline, CDR1 is SGHVS, CDR2 FNYEAQ. Trimming cost V 1 base and J 4 bases, with 10 bases left between them. The CDR3, as DNA: TGTGCCAGCAGCTTAGGAGACCTCATCACCGGGGAGCTGTTTTTT. It yields the protein CASSLGDLITGELFF.

This clonotype was picked up a small number of times. The chain has TRBV24-1 and TRBJ1-5; D not certain. The CDR3 loop spans 13 amino acids. The germline CDR1 and CDR2 sequences are KGHDR and SFDVKD. Trimming removed 9 bases from V and 2 bases from J, with 10 bases in between. CDR3 sequence reads: CATGGLGNQPQHF. The CDR3 coding sequence is TGTGCCACCGGTGGATTGGGCAATCAGCCCCAGCATTTT.

The chain links TRBV2 to TRBJ1-5; TRBD1 matches 7 bases. The CDR3 is 15 residues long. Germline CDR1 reads SNHLY; CDR2 reads FYNNEI. The J segment lost 7 bases and the V segment lost 6 bases, leaving 12 bases of the junction unmatched. In nucleotides, the CDR3 is TGTGCCAGCAGATATCCGGGACAGAGAGTCCAGCCCCAGCATTTT. The encoded protein is CASRYPGQRVQPQHF.

The chain carries TRBV12-3 or TRBV12-4 and TRBJ2-5; tentatively, D is TRBD2 (7 bases). This CDR3 is built from 19 residues. Trimming pared 2 bases from V and 3 bases from J, leaving 25 bases between. DNA of the CDR3: TGTGCCAGCAGTTTACTTGGAGGGGGGGGTATCTCCTCCGAAGAGACCCAGTACTTC. Protein product: CASSLLGGGGISSEETQYF.

The chain has TRBV2 and TRBJ1-5; TRBD1 matches at 7 bases. Trimming took 2 bases from V and 10 from J; bases not matched to a gene: 8. The CDR3 is made up of 14 amino acids. Per the germline V gene, CDR1 is SNHLY and CDR2 is FYNNEI. CDR3 DNA sequence: TGTGCCAGCAGTGAAAGACAGGGCTGGGGTCCCCAGCATTTT. Translated: CASSERQGWGPQHF.

In this sample, this clonotype turned up a few times. The chain is built from TRBV9 and TRBJ2-2; no firm D call. The V gene's germline CDR1 is SGDLS and CDR2 YYNGEE. Between the trimmed V and J ends, which lost 1 base and 3 bases, there was a span of 7 bases. This CDR3 has 14 amino acids. CDR3 nucleotide sequence: TGTGCCAGCAGCGTAAATGGGGACACCGGGGAGCTGTTTTTT. It specifies CASSVNGDTGELFF.

This clonotype was observed a handful of times. This chain connects TRBV5-1 to TRBJ2-7; D is perhaps TRBD2 (5 bases). This CDR3 is built from 13 residues. Germline values: CDR1 SGHRS, CDR2 YFSETQ. V was pared by 2 bases and J by 2 bases, with 8 bases between. The CDR3 region is CASSFGIPYEQYF. DNA of the CDR3: TGCGCCAGCAGCTTCGGGATCCCCTACGAGCAGTACTTC.

CDR3 DNA: TGCGCCAGCAGCCGTTTGGGGACCAAAAGCCTTCAAGCTGGGGAGCTGTTTTTT. It is translated as CASSRLGTKSLQAGELFF. The V gene is TRBV4-3, the J gene TRBJ2-2; the D gene could be TRBD1 or TRBD2 (5 bases each). CDR1 and CDR2 from the germline V gene are LGHNA and YSLEER. V lost 4 bases to trimming and J lost 8 bases, with 26 bases between them. The CDR3 totals 18 residues.

The rearrangement joins TRBV5-5 to TRBJ2-1, with D unclear. With 1 base removed from V and 6 bases from J, the gap between germline ends came to 8 bases. Germline V gene data show CDR1 as SGHKS and CDR2 as YYEKEE (reference sequence). The CDR3 spans 13 residues. The chain's CDR3 is CASSLRLGNEQFF. CDR3 sequence (DNA): TGTGCCAGCAGCTTGCGTCTTGGCAATGAGCAGTTCTTC. The complete variable domain, with remaining parts taken from reference TRBV5-5 and TRBJ2-1, reads DAGVTQSPTHLIKTRGQQVTLRCSPISGHKSVSWYQQVLGQGPQFIFQYYEKEERGRGNFPDRFSARQFPNYSSELNVNALLLGDSALYLCASSLRLGNEQFFGPGTRLTVL.

The chain carries TRBV6-1 and TRBJ2-7; TRBD1 matches at 9 bases. The CDR3 covers 16 residues. Germline CDR1 MNHNS, CDR2 SASEGT. After removal of 5 bases from V and 1 base from J, the junction contained 9 bases not matched to a gene. CDR3 in amino acids: CASSPAGTGLSYEQYF. The CDR3 DNA sequence: TGTGCCAGCAGTCCGGCCGGGACAGGGTTGTCCTACGAGCAGTACTTC.

This sequence joins TRBV20-1 and TRBJ1-5; perhaps TRBD1 as D (5 bases). V lost 2 bases and J lost 2, with 13 bases in between. The CDR3 is 15 amino acids. The germline CDR1 and CDR2 sequences are DFQATT and SNEGSKA (reference sequence). The CDR3 is CSARSGQGGNQPQHF. The CDR3 DNA reads TGCAGTGCTAGATCGGGGCAGGGCGGCAATCAGCCCCAGCATTTT.

This clonotype was counted many times. The genes are TRBV5-1 and TRBJ2-3, with 7 bases fitting TRBD1. The germline gives CDR1 SGHRS, CDR2 YFSETQ. Losses at the gene ends were 2 bases for V and 4 bases for J; bases not matched to a gene: 1. The CDR3 has 13 amino acids. CDR3 region: CASSFDRADTQYF. The CDR3 DNA sequence: TGCGCCAGCAGCTTTGACAGGGCAGATACGCAGTATTTT.

The CDR3 reads CASGQTPSSYEQYF. The CDR3 DNA is TGTGCCAGCGGCCAGACACCGAGCTCCTACGAGCAGTACTTC. The V call is TRBV7-8, the J call TRBJ2-7; D not resolved. V was pared by 8 bases and J by 0 bases, with 14 bases between. This CDR3 is built from 14 residues. Germline V CDR1 and CDR2: SGHVS, FQNEAQ.

This clonotype was recorded many times. The chain combines TRBV7-9 with TRBJ2-7; TRBD2 is a possible D gene (5 bases). The CDR3 consists of 13 residues. With 5 bases removed from V and 13 bases from J, the gap between germline ends came to 21 bases. Germline V gene sequence: CDR1 SEHNR, CDR2 FQNEAQ (reference sequence). The DNA for the CDR3 is TGTGCCAGCAGCGCCCGAAGGGATGGTCTAGCATACTTC. Its translation: CASSARRDGLAYF.

CDR3 bases: TGTGCCAGCAGCCGTCCTTCTAGCGGGACTTACAATGAGCAGTTCTTC. This translates into CASSRPSSGTYNEQFF. This chain connects TRBV11-2 to TRBJ2-1, with 9 bases that match TRBD2. Germline CDR1 is SGHAT and CDR2 is FQNNGV. CDR3 length equals 16 residues. V dropped 5 bases and J dropped 4; count of bases not matched to a gene: 9. Based on the CDR3 plus reference TRBV11-2 and TRBJ2-1, the full variable domain is EAGVAQSPRYKIIEKRQSVAFWCNPISGHATLYWYQQILGQGPKLLIQFQNNGVVDDSQLPKDRFSAERLKGVDSTLKIQPAKLEDSAVYLCASSRPSSGTYNEQFFGPGTRLTVL.

The chain employs TRBV12-3 or TRBV12-4 and TRBJ2-5, with TRBD1 matching 7 bases. This CDR3 comprises 18 residues. V lost 6 bases to trimming and J lost 1 base; unmatched junction nucleotides: 17. CDR3 DNA sequence: TGTGCCAGCAGCTCCCAAAGAGGGCAGGCAGGGGGCCAAGAGACCCAGTACTTC. Translated: CASSSQRGQAGGQETQYF.